This T cell receptor beta chain was identified in a study of PD-1 and CTLA-4 blockade in melanoma. The CDR3 runs 18 residues. The V and J ends lost 4 bases and 0 bases, in that order; junction bases with no gene match: 10. Looked up from germline, CDR1 is MNHNS and CDR2 is SASEGT. The data were produced by immunoSEQ multiplex PCR, yet TCRdb's version contains in-frame clones alone and is incomplete. This table has some 30,000 clones, 88% appearing once. The sequence was obtained from a human donor with melanoma. The V gene is TRBV6-1, the J gene TRBJ1-5; 9 nucleotides match TRBD1. This specimen consisted of CD8+ T cells from peripheral blood, obtained from a patient given anti-PD-1 treatment. The CDR3 DNA follows: TGTGCCAGCAGTGCCTCGGGACAGGGATTTTATAGCAATCAGCCCCAGCATTTT. It specifies CASSASGQGFYSNQPQHF.